This record covers a single TCR beta chain. Its antigen is currently unknown. Assay: immunoSEQ multiplex PCR; the TCRdb copy retains only in-frame clones and omits some. The sample lists some 44,000 clones, 65% to 90% seen once, with over 4.5% in the top ten. The entry originates in a study of a mutant IDH1 vaccine in newly diagnosed glioma. The overall study: Vaccines were first given 4-6 weeks after radiotherapy alone, or with temozolomide cycles.

Germline V gives CDR1 ENHRY, CDR2 SYGVKD. The CDR3 is 15 residues long. With V trimmed by 0 bases and J by 1 base, 1 base remained unmatched. The sample's time point: week 35, safety follow-up. The investigators gave 300 ug of mutant IDH1 20-mer peptide in each vaccine dose, together with topical imiquimod. Donor tumors were new WHO grade 3 or 4 IDH1-mutant, ATRX-lost astrocytomas. Sequenced here: PBMCs, sampled from a glioma patient whose treatment included an IDH1 peptide vaccine. J is TRBJ2-5 and V is TRBV10-3, with TRBD2 matching 8 bases. This receptor was obtained from a woman aged 45-59 years with glioma. CDR3 DNA: TGTGCCATCAGTGAGTCCGGGGGGGCCCAAGAGACCCAGTACTTC. Protein sequence: CAISESGGAQETQYF.